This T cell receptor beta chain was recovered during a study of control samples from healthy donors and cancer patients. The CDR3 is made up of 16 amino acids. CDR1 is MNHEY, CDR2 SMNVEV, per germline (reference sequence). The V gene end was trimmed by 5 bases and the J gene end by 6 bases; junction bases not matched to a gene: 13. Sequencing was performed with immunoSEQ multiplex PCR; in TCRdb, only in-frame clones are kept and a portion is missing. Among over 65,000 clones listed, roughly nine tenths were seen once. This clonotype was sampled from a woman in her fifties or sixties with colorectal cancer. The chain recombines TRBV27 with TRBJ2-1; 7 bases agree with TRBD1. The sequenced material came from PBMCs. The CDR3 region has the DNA TGTGCCAGCAGTGTGAGACAGGGTTCTCAACGCAATGAGCAGTTCTTC. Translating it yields CASSVRQGSQRNEQFF.